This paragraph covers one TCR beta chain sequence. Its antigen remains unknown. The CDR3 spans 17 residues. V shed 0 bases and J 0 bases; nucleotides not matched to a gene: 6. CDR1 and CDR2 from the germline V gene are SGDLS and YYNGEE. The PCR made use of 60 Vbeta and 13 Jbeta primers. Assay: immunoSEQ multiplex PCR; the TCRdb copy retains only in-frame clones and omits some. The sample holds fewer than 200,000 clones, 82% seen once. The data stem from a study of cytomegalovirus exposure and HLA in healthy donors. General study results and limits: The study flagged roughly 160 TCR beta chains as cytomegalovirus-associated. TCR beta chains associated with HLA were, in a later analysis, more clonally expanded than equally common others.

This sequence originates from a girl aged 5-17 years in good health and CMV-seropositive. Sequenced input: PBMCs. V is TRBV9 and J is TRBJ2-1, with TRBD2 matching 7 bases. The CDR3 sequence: CASSVAGSGVSYNEQFF. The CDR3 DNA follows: TGTGCCAGCAGCGTAGCTGGGAGCGGGGTCTCCTACAATGAGCAGTTCTTC.